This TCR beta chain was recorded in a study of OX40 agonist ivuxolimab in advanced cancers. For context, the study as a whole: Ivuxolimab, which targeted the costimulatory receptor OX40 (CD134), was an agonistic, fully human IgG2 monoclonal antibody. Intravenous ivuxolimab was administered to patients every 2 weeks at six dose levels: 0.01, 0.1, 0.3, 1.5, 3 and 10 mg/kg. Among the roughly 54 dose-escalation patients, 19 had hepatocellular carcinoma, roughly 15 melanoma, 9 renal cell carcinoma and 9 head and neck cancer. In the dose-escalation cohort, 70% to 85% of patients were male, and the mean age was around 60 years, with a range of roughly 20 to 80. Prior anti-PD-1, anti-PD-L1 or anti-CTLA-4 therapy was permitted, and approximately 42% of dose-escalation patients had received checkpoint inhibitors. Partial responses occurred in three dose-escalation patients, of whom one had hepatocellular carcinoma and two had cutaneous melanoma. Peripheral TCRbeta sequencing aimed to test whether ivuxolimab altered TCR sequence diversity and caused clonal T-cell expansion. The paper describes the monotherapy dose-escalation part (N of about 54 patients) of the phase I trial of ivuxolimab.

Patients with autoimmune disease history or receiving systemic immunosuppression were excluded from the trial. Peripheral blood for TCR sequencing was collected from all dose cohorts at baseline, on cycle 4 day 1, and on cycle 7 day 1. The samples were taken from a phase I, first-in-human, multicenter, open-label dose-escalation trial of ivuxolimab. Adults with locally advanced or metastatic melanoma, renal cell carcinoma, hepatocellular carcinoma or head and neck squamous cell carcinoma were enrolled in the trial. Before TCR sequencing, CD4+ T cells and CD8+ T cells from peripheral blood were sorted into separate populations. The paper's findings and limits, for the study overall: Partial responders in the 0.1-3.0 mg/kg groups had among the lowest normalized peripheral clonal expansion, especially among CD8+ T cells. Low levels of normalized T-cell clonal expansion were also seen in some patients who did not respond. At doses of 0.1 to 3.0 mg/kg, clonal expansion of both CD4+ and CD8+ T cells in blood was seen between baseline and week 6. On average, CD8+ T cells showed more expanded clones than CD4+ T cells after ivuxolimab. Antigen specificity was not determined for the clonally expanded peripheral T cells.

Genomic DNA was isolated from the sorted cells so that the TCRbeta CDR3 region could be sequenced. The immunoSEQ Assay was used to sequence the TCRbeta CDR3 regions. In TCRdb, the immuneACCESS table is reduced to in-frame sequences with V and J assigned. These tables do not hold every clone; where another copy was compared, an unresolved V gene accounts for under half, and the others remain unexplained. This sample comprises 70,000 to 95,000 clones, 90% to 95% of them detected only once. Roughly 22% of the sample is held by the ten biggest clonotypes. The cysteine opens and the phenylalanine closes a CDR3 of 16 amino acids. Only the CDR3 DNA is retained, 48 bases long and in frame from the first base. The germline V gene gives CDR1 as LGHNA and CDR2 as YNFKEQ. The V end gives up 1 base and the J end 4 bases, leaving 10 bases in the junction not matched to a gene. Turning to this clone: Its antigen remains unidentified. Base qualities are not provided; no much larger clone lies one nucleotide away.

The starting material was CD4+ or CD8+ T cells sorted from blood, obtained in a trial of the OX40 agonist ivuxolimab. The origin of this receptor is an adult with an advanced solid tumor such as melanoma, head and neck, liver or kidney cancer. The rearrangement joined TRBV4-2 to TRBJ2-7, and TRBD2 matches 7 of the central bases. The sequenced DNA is TGTGCCAGCAGCCAAGTTTTAGGCGGGAGAGTGTACGAGCAGTACTTC. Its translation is CASSQVLGGRVYEQYF.